This T cell receptor beta chain was captured in a study of shared clonotypes between healthy human individuals. Findings and limits, study-wide: Among donors, the sharing of clonotypes was expected to be influenced by sequencing depth.

Turning to this clone: What it recognizes is unknown.

V was pared by 0 bases and J by 4 bases, with 3 bases of the junction left unmatched. CDR1 and CDR2 (germline): SGHRS, YFSETQ. The CDR3 is made up of 15 amino acids. Assay runs were performed at deep level. Every subset's genomic DNA went evenly onto several immunoSEQ plates. Assay: immunoSEQ multiplex PCR; the TCRdb copy retains only in-frame clones and omits some. The sample lists hundreds of thousands of clones; about 80% were seen once. Around 90 million PBMCs per unsorted sample were used for genomic DNA. The chain couples TRBV5-1 to TRBJ2-7, with 11 bases fitting TRBD2. This sequence was found in a middle-aged woman in good health. Some clones in this sample may be carry-over from other donors' samples. The sequencing sample was made of PBMCs. CDR3 sequence: CASSLGGTSGYEQYF. DNA of the CDR3: TGCGCCAGCAGCTTGGGGGGGACTAGCGGATACGAGCAGTACTTC.